This entry lists 22 T cell receptor beta chains sequenced from one sample in a study of shared clonotypes between healthy human individuals. Naive CD8 cells comprised CD45RO-negative, CCR7-positively selected cells, excluding terminally differentiated effector memory CD45RA+ cells. Assay: immunoSEQ multiplex PCR; the TCRdb copy retains only in-frame clones and omits some. The sample comprises about 2.1 million clones, about 93% of which are singletons, and approximately 1.7% rests with the top ten. The specimen sequenced was naive CD8+ T cells from PBMCs. These receptor sequences come from a man aged 18 to 30 in good health. Some clones in this sample may be carry-over from other donors' samples.

CDR3 in DNA: TGTGCCTGGAGCTTCGGGAGTGGACCTGAAGCTTTCTTT. This codes for CAWSFGSGPEAFF. This chain uses TRBV30 with TRBJ1-1; D gene uncertain. Germline CDR1 GTSNPN, CDR2 SVGIG (reference sequence). V gave up 3 bases and J gave up 6 bases, with 14 bases separating them. The CDR3 runs to 13 residues.

The chain carries TRBV28 and TRBJ1-2; the D gene is possibly TRBD1 (5 bases). Per germline, CDR1 MDHEN and CDR2 SYDVKM. Trimming took 3 bases from V and 7 from J, leaving 15 bases between them. The CDR3 covers 14 residues. The CDR3 nucleotides are TGTGCCAGCAGTTTGTTTAGGGGCCCCTCTGGCTACACCTTC. Encoded protein: CASSLFRGPSGYTF.

This sequence joins TRBV19 and TRBJ2-3; D remains ambiguous. V lost 6 bases to trimming and J lost 0 bases, with 16 bases between them. This CDR3 has 16 residues. Germline CDR1 reads LNHDA; CDR2 reads SQIVND (reference sequence). The CDR3 DNA sequence: TGTGCCAGTAGCTTAGTTGGCGGACCCAGCACAGATACGCAGTATTTT. As protein: CASSLVGGPSTDTQYF.

This sequence joins TRBV5-4 and TRBJ2-2, with 9 bases lining up with TRBD1. The CDR3 loop spans 15 amino acids. Germline assignment: CDR1 SGHNT and CDR2 YYREEE (reference sequence). The V segment lost 0 bases and the J segment 6 bases; nucleotides outside the gene matches: 3. The CDR3 DNA sequence: TGTGCCAGCAGCTTGGGGACAGGGGTTCCCGGGGAGCTGTTTTTT. The encoded protein is CASSLGTGVPGELFF.

The V call is TRBV4-1, the J call TRBJ1-1; D uncertain. V lost 0 bases and J lost 4, with 12 bases in between. There are 15 residues in the CDR3. CDR1 and CDR2 from the germline V gene are MGHRA and YSYEKL. The CDR3 bases are TGCGCCAGCAGCCAAGACGAGGGAGTGGGCACTGAAGCTTTCTTT. Protein: CASSQDEGVGTEAFF.

The rearrangement uses TRBV10-2 and TRBJ2-2; D gene unclear. This CDR3 is 18 amino acids long. V was clipped by 3 bases and J by 7 bases, with 24 bases between them. CDR1 and CDR2 from the germline V gene are WSHSY and SAAADI. CDR3 residues: CASSEWGTTYSTHGELFF. CDR3 in DNA: TGCGCCAGCAGTGAATGGGGAACTACCTATTCGACTCACGGGGAGCTGTTTTTT.

V usage is TRBV2 and J usage is TRBJ2-1; the D gene is possibly TRBD2 (5 bases). Deletions cut 6 bases from V and 0 bases from J, with 12 bases between. CDR3 size: 15 residues. The germline V gene has CDR1 SNHLY and CDR2 FYNNEI. The DNA of the CDR3 is TGTGCCAGCAGGGCAAGAGGGTTCTCCTACAATGAGCAGTTCTTC. Protein: CASRARGFSYNEQFF.

V usage is TRBV15 and J usage is TRBJ1-1; unclear D gene. CDR3 length: 13 amino acids. Germline V CDR1 and CDR2: LNHNV, YYDKDF (reference sequence). The V end lost 8 bases, the J end lost 0 bases, and 10 bases lay between the germline ends. The chain's CDR3 is CATGEGLNTEAFF. The DNA for the CDR3 is TGTGCCACCGGGGAGGGTCTGAACACTGAAGCTTTCTTT.

The chain links TRBV11-2 to TRBJ2-7; 11 nucleotides agree with TRBD1. V was pared by 6 bases and J by 0 bases, with 4 bases of the junction left unmatched. Germline-derived CDR1 and CDR2 are SGHAT and FQNNGV. The CDR3 has 15 amino acids. The DNA for the CDR3 is TGTGCCAGCAGTCCGGACAGGGGGCCCTCCTACGAGCAGTACTTC. The encoded protein is CASSPDRGPSYEQYF. Full variable domain (missing parts from reference TRBV11-2 and TRBJ2-7): EAGVAQSPRYKIIEKRQSVAFWCNPISGHATLYWYQQILGQGPKLLIQFQNNGVVDDSQLPKDRFSAERLKGVDSTLKIQPAKLEDSAVYLCASSPDRGPSYEQYFGPGTRLTVT.

The chain recombines TRBV27 with TRBJ2-7; 8 bases agree with TRBD1. The V and J ends lost 4 bases and 3 bases, in that order; junction bases with no gene match: 5. The CDR3 consists of 14 residues. From germline, CDR1 is MNHEY and CDR2 SMNVEV (reference sequence). CDR3 sequence: CASSSHDRGYEQYF. CDR3 sequence (DNA): TGTGCCAGCAGTTCCCACGACAGGGGCTACGAGCAGTACTTC.

The chain couples TRBV28 to TRBJ2-7; no clear D. The CDR3 length is 14 residues. The germline CDR1 and CDR2 sequences are MDHEN and SYDVKM. Trimming removed 1 base from V and 3 bases from J, with 10 bases in between. CDR3 bases: TGTGCCAGCAGTTTATTTTCGGACGGCTACGAGCAGTACTTC. This gives the protein CASSLFSDGYEQYF. The full variable domain, its missing parts supplied by reference TRBV28 and TRBJ2-7, is DVKVTQSSRYLVKRTGEKVFLECVQDMDHENMFWYRQDPGLGLRLIYFSYDVKMKEKGDIPEGYSVSREKKERFSLILESASTNQTSMYLCASSLFSDGYEQYFGPGTRLTVT.

The rearrangement uses TRBV11-2 and TRBJ1-4; possibly TRBD1 for D (6 bases). V gave up 5 bases and J gave up 0 bases, with 10 bases separating them. The germline V gene has CDR1 SGHAT and CDR2 FQNNGV. CDR3 length: 15 residues. The CDR3 is CASSQYRATNEKLFF. CDR3 DNA sequence: TGTGCCAGCAGCCAGTACAGGGCAACTAATGAAAAACTGTTTTTT.

The chain employs TRBV6-1 and TRBJ1-5, with 9 bases that match TRBD1. CDR1 and CDR2 from the germline V gene are MNHNS and SASEGT. J lost 0 bases, V lost 2 bases, and 14 bases had no gene match. This CDR3 has 20 amino acids. The CDR3 loop reads CASSESLEIGTGYSNQPQHF. The CDR3 nucleotides read TGTGCCAGCAGTGAATCCCTGGAGATTGGGACAGGGTATAGCAATCAGCCCCAGCATTTT.

Only one count was recorded for this clone. The V call is TRBV19, the J call TRBJ2-1; 7 bases are a match to TRBD2. Germline-derived CDR1 and CDR2 are LNHDA and SQIVND (reference sequence). After removal of 7 bases from V and 8 bases from J, the junction contained 17 bases not matched to a gene. This CDR3 comprises 16 residues. The CDR3 here is CASTPYGRESDHEQFF. In DNA form, the CDR3 reads TGTGCCAGTACCCCCTACGGGCGGGAGTCAGATCATGAGCAGTTCTTC.

The chain carries TRBV27 and TRBJ2-7; TRBD1 agrees at 12 bases. The CDR3 covers 17 residues. In germline, CDR1 is MNHEY, CDR2 SMNVEV (reference sequence). After removal of 4 bases from V and 5 bases from J, the junction contained 12 bases not matched to a gene. CDR3 DNA sequence: TGTGCCAGCAGTTCAACCGACCCGGGACAGGGGGCTCACGAGCAGTACTTC. As protein: CASSSTDPGQGAHEQYF.

The gene calls are TRBV4-3 and TRBJ2-2; D possibly uses TRBD1 or TRBD2 (5 bases each). Germline V CDR1 and CDR2: LGHNA, YSLEER. V was cut by 4 bases and J by 4 bases, with 10 bases left in between. The CDR3 extends over 14 amino acids. CDR3 region: CASSPEGPTGELFF. The CDR3 bases are TGCGCCAGCAGCCCAGAGGGGCCCACCGGGGAGCTGTTTTTT.

V is TRBV7-9 and J is TRBJ2-5; no definite D call. The V end lost 4 bases, the J end lost 1 base, and 10 bases lay between the germline ends. The CDR3 is made up of 14 amino acids. Germline V CDR1 and CDR2: SEHNR, FQNEAQ (reference sequence). The CDR3 DNA follows: TGTGCCAGCAGCTCTCCGGAGCCCCAAGAGACCCAGTACTTC. Protein product: CASSSPEPQETQYF.

The chain is built from TRBV27 and TRBJ2-1, with D tentatively TRBD1 or TRBD2 (5 bases each). The CDR3 extends over 14 amino acids. V lost 5 bases and J lost 9, with 17 bases in between. Germline V gene sequence: CDR1 MNHEY, CDR2 SMNVEV (reference sequence). In nucleotides, the CDR3 is TGTGCCAGCAGTCAAAGGGACGCCAAGACTGAGCAGTTCTTC. It specifies CASSQRDAKTEQFF.

The rearrangement links TRBV5-4 to TRBJ2-2; D may be TRBD2 (6 bases). V gave up 2 bases and J gave up 8 bases, with 16 bases separating them. CDR1 is SGHNT and CDR2 is YYREEE in the germline V gene (reference sequence). The CDR3 is 15 amino acids. The CDR3 reads CASSFGTSLAGELFF. The CDR3 DNA follows: TGTGCCAGCAGCTTCGGGACTTCGTTGGCGGGGGAGCTGTTTTTT.

This clone has a single count. This chain uses TRBV9 with TRBJ2-7; 8 nucleotides match TRBD2. With 0 bases clipped from V and 4 bases from J, the junction kept 3 bases outside the gene matches. CDR3 size: 14 residues. Germline V lookup: CDR1 SGDLS, CDR2 YYNGEE. The CDR3 loop reads CASSVAGGWYEQYF. In nucleotides, the CDR3 is TGTGCCAGCAGCGTAGCGGGAGGGTGGTACGAGCAGTACTTC.

The V and J genes are TRBV19 and TRBJ2-7; 10 positions match TRBD1. This CDR3 is 17 amino acids long. Germline CDR1 LNHDA, CDR2 SQIVND (reference sequence). The V gene end was trimmed by 6 bases and the J gene end by 2 bases; junction bases not matched to a gene: 13. This CDR3 reads CASSNTMGQGSPYEQYF. The CDR3 nucleotides read TGTGCCAGTAGCAATACAATGGGACAGGGGAGCCCCTACGAGCAGTACTTC.

This chain uses TRBV27 with TRBJ2-1; 7 bases agree with TRBD2. The CDR3 spans 17 residues. The germline V gene encodes CDR1 MNHEY and CDR2 SMNVEV (reference sequence). Unmatched junction bases numbered 8, after V lost 1 base and J lost 2 bases. CDR3 sequence reads: CASSLYPSGPTYNEQFF. The CDR3, as DNA: TGTGCCAGCAGTTTATATCCTAGCGGACCTACCTACAATGAGCAGTTCTTC.